These 4 T cell receptor beta chains share one sample of origin, sequenced in a study of T cell repertoires in cytomegalovirus infection. One entry per CDR3 protein, called by TCRdb with MiXCR from the reads. The sample has some 170,000 distinct CDR3 sequences, roughly 15% seen once. The sequencing sample was made of CD8+ T cells from PBMCs. The receptors shown here come from a human donor in good health (CMV status not recorded). Some clones in this sample may be carry-over from other donors' samples.

Note on this clonotype: The conserved final phenylalanine or tryptophan is absent from the CDR3, which likely points to a read error. The chain has TRBV4-1 and TRBJ1-1, with D perhaps TRBD1 (6 bases). This CDR3 has 15 residues. CDR1 is MGHRA and CDR2 is YSYEKL in the germline V gene. V was cut by 4 bases and J by 1 base, with 13 bases left in between. The CDR3 DNA is TGCGCCAGCAGCCGGACCGGGACATCGAACACTGAAGCTTTCTAT. Translated, it gives CASSRTGTSNTEAFY.

This clonotype was recorded a few times. The chain combines TRBV6-2 or TRBV6-3 with TRBJ2-3; 7 bases align to TRBD2. J lost 4 bases, V lost 4 bases, and 2 bases had no gene match. CDR1 MNHEY and CDR2 SVGEGT come from the germline V gene. The length of the CDR3 is 13 residues. The CDR3, as DNA: TGTGCCAGCAGTTCCCTAGCGGCAGATACGCAGTATTTT. Encoded protein: CASSSLAADTQYF.

This chain joins TRBV4-3 and TRBJ2-5, with 9 bases aligning to TRBD1. CDR1 and CDR2 (germline): LGHNA, YSLEER. Losses at the gene ends were 1 base for V and 3 bases for J; bases not matched to a gene: 3. CDR3 size: 15 residues. CDR3 sequence: CASSQARDREETQYF. In DNA, the CDR3 is TGCGCCAGCAGCCAAGCCCGGGACAGGGAAGAGACCCAGTACTTC.

In this sample, this clonotype turned up a few times. The chain carries TRBV7-6 and TRBJ2-6; a possible D gene is TRBD1 (5 bases). V was shortened by 5 bases and J by 13 bases, with 12 bases between the two germline ends. Germline V gene lookup returns CDR1 SGHVS and CDR2 FNYEAQ. The CDR3 is 12 amino acids. The CDR3 reads CASSEGARVLTF. Here the CDR3 DNA reads TGTGCCAGCAGCGAAGGGGCCCGGGTCCTGACTTTC.